These 9 T cell receptor beta chains came from one sample sequenced in a study of blood T cell repertoires in COVID-19. Measured with immunoSEQ multiplex PCR; TCRdb has only the in-frame clones, and not every one. The sample shows 120,000 or so clones, more than 70% of them seen only once. Sequencing was performed on peripheral blood. These receptors were obtained from a man aged 60-69 years with acute or convalescent COVID-19.

The gene calls are TRBV9 and TRBJ2-1; 7 bases are a match to TRBD2. There are 15 residues in the CDR3. CDR1 is SGDLS and CDR2 is YYNGEE in the germline V gene. With 4 bases clipped from V and 2 bases from J, the junction kept 6 bases outside the gene matches. CDR3 loop: CASSPSGGAYNEQFF. CDR3 nucleotides: TGTGCCAGCAGCCCTAGCGGAGGGGCCTACAATGAGCAGTTCTTC.

This clone appeared once. The genes are TRBV6-5 and TRBJ2-7, with D possibly TRBD2 on 5 matching bases. CDR3 size: 15 residues. Trimming shortened V by 8 bases and J by 0 bases, and 17 bases separated the two germline ends. Per germline, CDR1 MNHEY and CDR2 SVGAGI. The CDR3 protein is CASLRGGFSSYEQYF. The CDR3 nucleotides read TGTGCCAGCCTCCGGGGTGGCTTCAGCTCCTACGAGCAGTACTTC.

J is TRBJ2-5 and V is TRBV6-1; 8 nucleotides align to TRBD2. With V trimmed by 1 base and J by 4 bases, 5 bases remained unmatched. The germline V gene has CDR1 MNHNS and CDR2 SASEGT. This CDR3 is built from 15 residues. CDR3 nucleotide sequence: TGTGCCAGCAGTGAAGACCCGGGAGGGAGAGAGACCCAGTACTTC. Translating it yields CASSEDPGGRETQYF.

The genes are TRBV6-2 or TRBV6-3 and TRBJ2-7; tentatively, D is TRBD2 (5 bases). V lost 2 bases, J lost 0 bases, and 14 bases lay in between. This CDR3 spans 16 amino acids. From germline, CDR1 is MNHEY and CDR2 SVGEGT. CDR3 nucleotide sequence: TGTGCCAGCAGTTACCTGGAGGTCCTCTACTCCTACGAGCAGTACTTC. Its protein is CASSYLEVLYSYEQYF.

This clone was counted a single time. The chain employs TRBV14 and TRBJ2-3, with 9 nucleotides matching TRBD2. V was clipped by 3 bases and J by 4 bases; unmatched bases: 20. This CDR3 contains 20 residues. Germline V lookup: CDR1 SGHDN, CDR2 FVKESK. CDR3 loop: CASSQGRQTSGIRSADTQYF. The CDR3 nucleotides read TGTGCCAGCAGCCAGGGCCGACAGACTAGCGGAATCCGTTCGGCAGATACGCAGTATTTT.

This clone was seen only once. The chain carries TRBV29-1 and TRBJ1-3, with D possibly TRBD1 on 5 matching bases. V lost 4 bases to trimming and J lost 4 bases, with 17 bases between them. Germline CDR1 SQVTM, CDR2 ANQGSEA. This CDR3 is built from 15 residues. CDR3 sequence reads: CSVGEGQIGGNTIYF. The CDR3 coding sequence is TGCAGCGTTGGGGAGGGGCAGATCGGAGGAAACACCATATATTTT.

In this sample, this clone turned up a few times. The chain uses TRBV4-1 and TRBJ1-3, with a tentative D call TRBD1 (6 bases). The CDR3 totals 16 residues. Per germline, CDR1 MGHRA and CDR2 YSYEKL. Trimming cost V 3 bases and J 4 bases, with 16 bases left between them. The CDR3 loop is CASSQRTGFDGNTIYF. The DNA for the CDR3 is TGCGCCAGCAGCCAGCGTACAGGGTTCGACGGAAACACCATATATTTT.

The gene calls are TRBV9 and TRBJ2-5; 8 bases match TRBD2. Germline lookup yields CDR1 SGDLS and CDR2 YYNGEE. The V gene end was trimmed by 4 bases and the J gene end by 4 bases; junction bases not matched to a gene: 6. The CDR3 extends over 14 amino acids. CDR3 sequence (DNA): TGTGCCAGCAGCCCTGGGACTAGGGGAGAGACCCAGTACTTC. Translating gives CASSPGTRGETQYF. The entire variable domain, with the rest obtained from reference TRBV9 and TRBJ2-5, is as follows: DSGVTQTPKHLITATGQRVTLRCSPRSGDLSVYWYQQSLDQGLQFLIQYYNGEERAKGNILERFSAQQFPDLHSELNLSSLELGDSALYFCASSPGTRGETQYFGPGTRLLVL.

This clone has only one observation. The V call is TRBV3-1 (or the pseudogene TRBV3-2), the J call TRBJ2-1; the match to TRBD2 covers 10 bases. This CDR3 spans 16 amino acids. CDR1 LGHDT and CDR2 YNNKEL come from the germline V gene (reference sequence). With 0 bases clipped from V and 6 bases from J, the junction kept 5 bases outside the gene matches. CDR3 amino acids: CASSQDPSGRINEQFF. In nucleotides, the CDR3 is TGTGCCAGCAGCCAAGATCCTAGCGGGAGAATCAATGAGCAGTTCTTC.